This T cell receptor (beta chain) was found in a study of blood T cell repertoires in COVID-19 (dated by TCRdb to 2020 to 2021). About the study as a whole: The collaborator samples originated in the United States, Italy and Spain and spanned the acute and convalescent phases of COVID-19. Deeply sampled blood TCRbeta repertoires from subjects exposed to, actively infected with, or recovered from COVID-19 were included in the dataset. The samples were drawn from the first 160 participants of the ongoing ImmuneRACE study and from some 1,300 subjects provided by 6 global collaborators. The repertoires were released in a freely available public database meant as a resource for research on the immune response to SARS-CoV-2. The material from the prospective study consisted of cDNA or gDNA derived from T cells, B-cell-depleted T cells, or PBMCs. HLA class I and class II types, where available, came from metadata supplied by the sample provider rather than from assay-based typing. A de-identified subject ID, COVID-19 status, age in years and sex were almost always included in the sample metadata.

Measured from the cysteine to the phenylalanine, the CDR3 is 14 residues long. Only the CDR3 region is kept as DNA, spanning 42 bases read in frame from base 1. V is cut by 3 bases and J by 4 bases, and the space between the germline ends is 12 bases. From the germline V gene, CDR1 is KGHSH and CDR2 is LQKENI. Each collaborating institution followed its own protocols to collect whole blood in K2EDTA tubes. For TCRbeta analysis, collaborators shipped samples in one of three forms: frozen whole blood, isolated PBMCs, or DNA extracted from either of those sample types. The study at large found these results: The amount of clinical and demographic metadata varied by source and participant and was provided uncurated.

With regard to this clone: Its antigen remains unidentified. No base quality values were provided; no much bigger clone lies one nucleotide off.

The immunoSEQ Assay, a bias-controlled multiplex PCR, was used to amplify TCRbeta CDR3 regions from genomic DNA. The authors' pipeline ran thus. The number of nucleated cells in each sample was estimated from the amplification of reference gene primers within the assay. To quantify the absolute abundance of each unique TCRbeta CDR3 rearrangement, sequence reads were collapsed and filtered. For each sample, productive Simpson clonality was calculated as the square root of Simpson's diversity index over productive rearrangements. TCRdb limited this immuneACCESS table to in-frame rearrangements with V and J called. A share of clones is missing; checked studies link under half to unresolved V genes, and the rest is unexplained. V, J and clone size are taken as reported in that table, and D and trimming were inferred from the DNA itself. The sample includes about 150,000 clones, with less than 90% observed a single time. The top ten clones comprise approximately 2.4% of the sample.

This receptor was identified in a woman in her 70s with acute or convalescent COVID-19. The sequenced sample was peripheral blood. The rearrangement joined TRBV18 to TRBJ2-5, with a tentative D gene TRBD2 over 5 matching bases. The DNA sequence is given as TGTGCCAGCTCACCGAATCGGGGAAGAGAGACCCAGTACTTC. Its amino acids are CASSPNRGRETQYF.